These 10 T cell receptor beta chains came from one sample sequenced in a study of cytomegalovirus exposure and HLA in healthy donors. PCR involved 60 Vbeta and 13 Jbeta primers. Measured with immunoSEQ multiplex PCR; TCRdb has only the in-frame clones, and not every one. The table shows more than 95,000 clones, with over 60% occurring only once. The sequenced sample was PBMCs. Receptor source: a woman in her forties in good health and CMV-seropositive.

The chain has TRBV5-4 and TRBJ1-3; a possible D gene is TRBD1 (5 bases). Per the germline V gene, CDR1 is SGHNT and CDR2 is YYREEE (reference sequence). This CDR3 is 15 amino acids long. V was pared by 4 bases and J by 4 bases, with 15 bases between. The CDR3 region has the DNA TGTGCCAGCAGCCCGGAGCCAGGGCGAGGAAACACCATATATTTT. Protein product: CASSPEPGRGNTIYF. Looking up the rest from reference TRBV5-4 and TRBJ1-3 gives the full variable domain: ETGVTQSPTHLIKTRGQQVTLRCSSQSGHNTVSWYQQALGQGPQFIFQYYREEENGRGNFPPRFSGLQFPNYSSELNVNALELDDSALYLCASSPEPGRGNTIYFGEGSWLTVV.

This chain uses TRBV30 with TRBJ1-2; 9 nucleotides align to TRBD1. The J segment lost 8 bases and the V segment lost 0 bases, leaving 13 bases of the junction unmatched. CDR3 size: 16 residues. In germline, CDR1 is GTSNPN, CDR2 SVGIG (reference sequence). The CDR3 region has the DNA TGTGCCTGGAGTGTTCCCCTCGTGACAGGGGGAGACGGCTACACCTTC. Its protein product is CAWSVPLVTGGDGYTF.

The genes are TRBV6-4 and TRBJ2-1; 8 nucleotides agree with TRBD2. V shed 4 bases, J shed 4 bases, and the junction held 6 bases outside the gene matches. This CDR3 is built from 15 residues. Germline CDR1 MRHNA, CDR2 SNTAGT. This CDR3 reads CASSATSGTYNEQFF. CDR3 sequence (DNA): TGTGCCAGCAGTGCCACTAGCGGTACATACAATGAGCAGTTCTTC.

This sequence joins TRBV4-1 and TRBJ2-1, with 12 bases that match TRBD2. The CDR3 consists of 19 residues. The V gene end was trimmed by 3 bases and the J gene end by 8 bases; junction bases not matched to a gene: 17. CDR1 MGHRA and CDR2 YSYEKL come from the germline V gene. CDR3 region: CASSHPGLAGGPLRDEQFF. The DNA of the CDR3 is TGCGCCAGCAGCCATCCCGGGCTAGCGGGAGGGCCTCTTCGAGATGAGCAGTTCTTC.

In its sample, this clone was seen once. The rearrangement links TRBV4-1 to TRBJ2-5, with unresolved D. Per germline, CDR1 MGHRA and CDR2 YSYEKL. This CDR3 has 15 residues. With 7 bases removed from V and 3 bases from J, the gap between germline ends came to 18 bases. CDR3 nucleotide sequence: TGCGCCAGCAAAGAGGTATGGAAGGAGAAAGAGACCCAGTACTTC. It encodes CASKEVWKEKETQYF.

The V call is TRBV7-9, the J call TRBJ2-2; 7 nucleotides agree with TRBD2. The CDR3 totals 11 residues. Unmatched junction bases numbered 1, after V lost 0 bases and J lost 15 bases. The germline V gene has CDR1 SEHNR and CDR2 FQNEAQ (reference sequence). The CDR3 here is CASSLAGGMFF. The CDR3 bases are TGTGCCAGCAGCTTAGCGGGAGGGATGTTTTTT.

The chain uses TRBV5-1 and TRBJ2-1, with TRBD2 matching over 9 bases. The CDR3 is 15 residues long. V shed 0 bases, J shed 8 bases, and the junction held 6 bases outside the gene matches. From germline, CDR1 is SGHRS and CDR2 YFSETQ. The DNA of the CDR3 is TGCGCCAGCAGCTTGGTAGCGGGAGTTGTATATGAGCAGTTCTTC. Protein sequence: CASSLVAGVVYEQFF. Full variable domain (outside the CDR3, taken from reference TRBV5-1 and TRBJ2-1): KAGVTQTPRYLIKTRGQQVTLSCSPISGHRSVSWYQQTPGQGLQFLFEYFSETQRNKGNFPGRFSGRQFSNSRSEMNVSTLELGDSALYLCASSLVAGVVYEQFFGPGTRLTVL.

This sequence joins TRBV15 and TRBJ1-1; the match to TRBD1 covers 11 bases. The V and J ends lost 3 bases and 4 bases, in that order; junction bases with no gene match: 7. Per germline, CDR1 LNHNV and CDR2 YYDKDF (reference sequence). The CDR3 length is 16 residues. The chain's CDR3 is CATSSGTGGGSTEAFF. DNA of the CDR3: TGTGCCACCAGCAGCGGGACAGGGGGAGGGAGCACTGAAGCTTTCTTT.

This clone was detected a few times. The chain links TRBV28 to TRBJ1-1; D not resolved. V was shortened by 1 base and J by 5 bases, with 5 bases between the two germline ends. The CDR3 totals 12 residues. The germline V gene encodes CDR1 MDHEN and CDR2 SYDVKM. The chain's CDR3 is CASSLLETEAFF. The CDR3 DNA reads TGTGCCAGCAGTTTATTAGAAACTGAAGCTTTCTTT.

The rearrangement links TRBV7-9 to TRBJ2-7; no reliable D call. Per germline, CDR1 SEHNR and CDR2 FQNEAQ (reference sequence). The CDR3 is 13 residues long. Trimming left V 3 bases short and J 6 bases short, with 12 bases between. The CDR3 protein is CASSFIRVAEQYF. DNA for the CDR3: TGTGCCAGCAGCTTTATTCGGGTAGCCGAGCAGTACTTC.